This T cell receptor beta chain was captured in a study of T cells in Graves' hyperthyroidism and ophthalmopathy. Ten or more counts support this clonotype. Using RNA transcripts as the source, TCR beta CDR3 regions were amplified. A set of HTBI primers served as the primers for a first-round RT-PCR of the TCR CDR3. TCRdb ran MiXCR on the multiplex PCR reads and lists one entry per CDR3 protein. The repertoire holds 500,000 or so distinct CDR3 sequences, with 15% to 20% as singletons. The germline gives CDR1 DFQATT, CDR2 SNEGSKA (reference sequence). V shed 0 bases and J shed 1 base, with 7 bases lying between them. The CDR3 covers 14 residues.

The sequenced sample consisted of blood. The V gene is TRBV20-1, the J gene TRBJ2-1; D unclear. The receptor was derived from a woman younger than 35 with Graves' ophthalmopathy. In nucleotides, the CDR3 is TGCAGTGCTAGAGATCGGGTGTCCTACAATGAGCAGTTCTTC. It encodes CSARDRVSYNEQFF.